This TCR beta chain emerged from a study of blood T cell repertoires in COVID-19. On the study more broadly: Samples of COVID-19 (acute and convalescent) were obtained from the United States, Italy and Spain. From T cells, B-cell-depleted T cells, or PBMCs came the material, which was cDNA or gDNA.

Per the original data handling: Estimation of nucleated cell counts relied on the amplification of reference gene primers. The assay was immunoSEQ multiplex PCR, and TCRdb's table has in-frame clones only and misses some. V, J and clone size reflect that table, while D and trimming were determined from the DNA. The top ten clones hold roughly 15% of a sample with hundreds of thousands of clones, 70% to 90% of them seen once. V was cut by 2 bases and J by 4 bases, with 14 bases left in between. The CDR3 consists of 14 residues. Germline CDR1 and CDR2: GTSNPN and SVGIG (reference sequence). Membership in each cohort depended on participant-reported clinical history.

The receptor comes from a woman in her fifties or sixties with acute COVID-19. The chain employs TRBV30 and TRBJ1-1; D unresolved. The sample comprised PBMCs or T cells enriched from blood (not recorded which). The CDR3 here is CAWSLPLRSTEAFF. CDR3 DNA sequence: TGTGCCTGGAGTCTTCCTCTCCGGAGCACTGAAGCTTTCTTT.